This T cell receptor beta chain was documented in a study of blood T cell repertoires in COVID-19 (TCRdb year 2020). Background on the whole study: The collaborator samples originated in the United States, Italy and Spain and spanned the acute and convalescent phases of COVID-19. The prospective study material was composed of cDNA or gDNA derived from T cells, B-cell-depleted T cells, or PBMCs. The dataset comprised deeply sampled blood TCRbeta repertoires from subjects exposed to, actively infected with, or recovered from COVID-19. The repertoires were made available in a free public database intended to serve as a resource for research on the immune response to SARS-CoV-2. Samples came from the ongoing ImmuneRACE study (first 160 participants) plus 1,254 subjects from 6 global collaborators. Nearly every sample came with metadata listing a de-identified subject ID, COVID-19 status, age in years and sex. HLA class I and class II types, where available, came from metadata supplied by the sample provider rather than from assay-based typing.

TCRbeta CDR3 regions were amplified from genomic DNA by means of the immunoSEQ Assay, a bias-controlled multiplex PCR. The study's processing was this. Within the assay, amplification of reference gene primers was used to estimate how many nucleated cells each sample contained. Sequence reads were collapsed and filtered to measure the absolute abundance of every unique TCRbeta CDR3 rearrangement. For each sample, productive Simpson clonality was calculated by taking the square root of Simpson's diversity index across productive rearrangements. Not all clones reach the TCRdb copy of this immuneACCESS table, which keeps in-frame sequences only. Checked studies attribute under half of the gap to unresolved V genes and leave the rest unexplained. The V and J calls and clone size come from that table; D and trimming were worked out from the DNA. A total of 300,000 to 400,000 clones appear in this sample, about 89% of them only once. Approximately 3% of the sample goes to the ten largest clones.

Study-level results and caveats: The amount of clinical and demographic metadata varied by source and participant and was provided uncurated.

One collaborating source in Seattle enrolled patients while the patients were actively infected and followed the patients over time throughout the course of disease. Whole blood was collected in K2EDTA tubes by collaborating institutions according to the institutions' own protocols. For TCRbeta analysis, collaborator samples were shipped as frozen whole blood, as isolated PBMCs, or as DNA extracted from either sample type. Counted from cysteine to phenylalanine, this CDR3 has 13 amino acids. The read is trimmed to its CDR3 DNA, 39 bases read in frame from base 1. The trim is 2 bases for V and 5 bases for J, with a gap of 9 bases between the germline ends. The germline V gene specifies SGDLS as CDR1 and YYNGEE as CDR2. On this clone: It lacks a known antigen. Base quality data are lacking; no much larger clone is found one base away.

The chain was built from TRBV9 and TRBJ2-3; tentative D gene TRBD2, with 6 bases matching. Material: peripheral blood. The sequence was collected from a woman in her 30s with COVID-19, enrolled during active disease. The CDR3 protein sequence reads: CASSVGAGDTQYF. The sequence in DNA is TGTGCCAGCAGCGTGGGAGCGGGAGATACGCAGTATTTT.